The 5 T cell receptor beta chains reported below all come from one sample, sequenced in a study of blood T cell repertoires in COVID-19. Generated by immunoSEQ multiplex PCR, the TCRdb table keeps only in-frame clones and is missing some. The sample includes 150,000 to 200,000 clones, about 88% of them seen just once. Material: PBMCs or T cells enriched from blood (not recorded which). Source of these receptors: a woman aged 18-35 years who had recovered from COVID-19.

CDR3 DNA sequence: TGTGCCAGTCTTAATAACCGGGACAGGATATCGGCCGGCTACACCTTC. Translation: CASLNNRDRISAGYTF. This chain joins TRBV19 and TRBJ1-2, with 8 bases aligning to TRBD1. Germline trimming cut 8 bases from V and 8 bases from J; bases unmatched to any gene: 19. Germline V gives CDR1 LNHDA, CDR2 SQIVND (reference sequence). The CDR3 runs 16 residues.

J is TRBJ2-3 and V is TRBV15, with 10 bases that match TRBD2. In germline, CDR1 is LNHNV, CDR2 YYDKDF (reference sequence). The CDR3 loop spans 19 amino acids. The V segment lost 2 bases and the J segment 4 bases; nucleotides outside the gene matches: 15. The CDR3 spells CATSRRGRRASGRADTQYF. The CDR3 DNA sequence: TGTGCCACCAGCAGAAGGGGGCGCAGGGCTAGCGGGAGAGCAGATACGCAGTATTTT. Full variable domain (rest looked up from reference TRBV15 and TRBJ2-3): DAMVIQNPRYQVTQFGKPVTLSCSQTLNHNVMYWYQQKSSQAPKLLFHYYDKDFNNEADTPDNFQSRRPNTSFCFLDIRSPGLGDTAMYLCATSRRGRRASGRADTQYFGPGTRLTVL.

This chain joins TRBV2 and TRBJ1-2; D is possibly TRBD1 (5 bases). The CDR3 extends over 15 amino acids. V lost 2 bases and J lost 0, with 10 bases in between. Germline CDR1 SNHLY, CDR2 FYNNEI. The chain's CDR3 is CASSELDRPNYGYTF. In DNA, the CDR3 is TGTGCCAGCAGTGAATTAGACAGACCTAACTATGGCTACACCTTC.

A remark on this clone: No DNA is shown, since the ends of the CDR3 on it are uncertain; the CDR3 is the one TCRdb lists. V usage is TRBV29-1 and J usage is TRBJ1-6; TRBD1, as called in the table, went unchecked against the DNA. The length of the CDR3 is 14 amino acids, counting both ends. Germline values: CDR1 SQVTM, CDR2 ANQGSEA. The CDR3 sequence: CSVFWQVVLGPLHF.

The chain recombines TRBV6-4 with TRBJ2-3; tentatively, D is TRBD2 (5 bases). Trimming cost V 3 bases and J 6 bases, with 10 bases left between them. Germline V gene lookup returns CDR1 MRHNA and CDR2 SNTAGT. This CDR3 has 13 amino acids. CDR3 nucleotides: TGTGCCAGCAGTGAGCAGTTAGCGGATACGCAGTATTTT. Translation: CASSEQLADTQYF.